Listed below are T cell receptor beta chains from one sample, sequenced in a study of cytomegalovirus exposure and HLA in healthy donors. The assay was immunoSEQ multiplex PCR, and TCRdb's table has in-frame clones only and misses some. Among about 160,000 clones listed, approximately 87% were seen once. Sequenced input: PBMCs. Every receptor here comes from a woman aged 25 to 45 in good health and CMV-seronegative. The CDR3 runs from the conserved cysteine through the conserved F or W. Fields, in order: V gene, J gene, D gene, clone size, CDR3 DNA, CDR3 protein. The D gene is left open where the match is weak. Part of the rows lack a size; the others show once, few, many or a class for expanded clones.

V: TRBV28
J: TRBJ1-5
D: NA
size: NA
DNA: TGTGCCAGCACCCCCAACACAGGGCGAAATCAGCCCCAGCATTTT
CDR3: CASTPNTGRNQPQHF

V: TRBV7-9
J: TRBJ1-2
D: NA
size: NA
DNA: TGTGCCAGCAGCCTTAACAGGGAAGGGACCTTC
CDR3: CASSLNREGTF

V: TRBV19
J: TRBJ1-5
D: NA
size: NA
DNA: TGTGCCAGTAGTCACGGACAGAGCAATCAGCCCCAGCATTTT
CDR3: CASSHGQSNQPQHF

V: TRBV14
J: TRBJ2-6
D: NA
size: NA
DNA: TGTGCCAGCAGCCAAGATTTGGGGGCTGGGGCCAACGTCCTGACTTTC
CDR3: CASSQDLGAGANVLTF

V: TRBV11-3
J: TRBJ1-1
D: NA
size: once
DNA: TGTGCCAGCAGCTTATCGACGGTGAACACTGAAGCTTTCTTT
CDR3: CASSLSTVNTEAFF

V: TRBV10-3
J: TRBJ1-5
D: NA
size: few
DNA: TGTGCCATCAGGGAAGACGTGGGCTTCGGTCAGCCCCAGCATTTT
CDR3: CAIREDVGFGQPQHF

V: TRBV7-2
J: TRBJ2-3
D: TRBD2
size: NA
DNA: TGTGCCAGCAGCTTAGGGATAGCGGGAGGTGCAGATACGCAGTATTTT
CDR3: CASSLGIAGGADTQYF

V: TRBV5-6
J: TRBJ1-1
D: NA
size: NA
DNA: TGTGCCAGCAGCCAAACTCAGGGTTTAATCACTGAAGCTTTCTTT
CDR3: CASSQTQGLITEAFF

V: TRBV27
J: TRBJ2-5
D: TRBD2
size: NA
DNA: TGTGCCAGCAGTCCAATTAGCGGGAGAGGGGAGACCCAGTACTTC
CDR3: CASSPISGRGETQYF

V: TRBV7-6
J: TRBJ1-6
D: NA
size: NA
DNA: TGTGCCAGCAGTCCTGGACTCCGGGACTCACCCCTCCACTTT
CDR3: CASSPGLRDSPLHF